This TCR beta chain came from a study of IL-17A CD8 T cells in psoriatic arthritis synovium. The study in broad terms: The goal of the study was to characterize the phenotype, molecular profile and function of synovial IL-17A+CD8+ T cells in the pathogenesis of psoriatic arthritis.

The full study reports these points: Cells came from synovial fluid rather than synovial tissue, since no psoriatic arthritis synovial tissue samples were available. Morisita overlap indices above 0.75 were seen in two patients because many Tc17 clones were shared with the synovial Tc1 population. Although most synovial CD8+ subsets stayed polyclonal, some individual clones made up over 4.5% of the repertoire. TCR sequencing covered only three patients, which the authors acknowledged as a limited sample size.

As for this clone: Its antigen is not yet known. No quality values exist for individual bases; no much larger clone is one base distant.

After DNA extraction (Qiagen), TCRbeta V-D-J rearrangements were amplified in a bias-controlled manner and then sequenced at high throughput (immunoSEQ; Adaptive Biotech). The authors processed their data as follows. The immunoSEQ Analyzer platform was used for sequence-level analysis of productive sequences. Clonality was calculated as 1 minus Pielou's evenness, with values ranging from 0 (highly polyclonal) to 1 (monoclonal). How much repertoires overlapped between subsets was quantified with the Morisita index, which goes from 0 (no similarity) to 1 (complete similarity). This immuneACCESS table, as held by TCRdb, lists in-frame sequences with V and J called but not all clones. Of the missing ones, under half trace to an unresolved V gene in checked studies; the others have no known cause. V, J and clone size were drawn from that table, and D and trimming were deduced from the DNA. The sample yields around 2,200 clones; 72% were counted once. The ten largest make up roughly 15% of the sample.

Including cysteine and phenylalanine, the CDR3 has 15 amino acids. Of all the DNA, just the CDR3 is kept, 45 bases in frame from base 1. V is trimmed back by 4 bases and J by 5 bases, and the junction contains 9 bases that no gene match accounts for. Via the germline V gene, CDR1 is SNHLY and CDR2 FYNNEI. CD3+ T cells isolated by magnetic separation were stimulated with PMA and ionomycin for around 1.6 hours and then labeled using IL-17A and IFNgamma cytokine secretion assays. Synovial fluid effusions were aspirated from actively inflamed joints of psoriatic arthritis patients. Memory CD8+ T cells in synovial fluid were sorted patient by patient into Tc17 (IL-17A+) cells, bulk memory cells and Tc1 (IL-17A-IFNgamma+) cells in order to compare their TCR repertoires. The Classification of Psoriatic Arthritis Study Group (CASPAR) criteria were met by the psoriatic arthritis patients. Cytokine-secreting cells were counterstained with a viability dye and with anti-CD3, CD8, CD14 and CD4 antibodies and were sorted on a BD FACSAria. TCRbeta sequencing was performed on sorted synovial fluid CD8+ T cell subsets from a few patients with psoriatic arthritis. Synovial fluid mononuclear cells were isolated using Lymphoprep and were cryopreserved in liquid nitrogen prior to use. The medium used for cryopreservation had about 50% fetal calf serum and approximately 10% dimethyl sulfoxide.

Recombination joined TRBV2 with TRBJ2-5; 8 of the junction bases match TRBD1. Sequenced: IFN-gamma+ CD8+ T cells from synovial fluid. The cell subset or site label of this sample denotes: IL-17A-IFNgamma+ memory CD8+ (Tc1) cells. The TCR comes from a human donor with psoriatic arthritis. The DNA reads as follows: TGTGCCAGCAGTGGACCGGGACAGGATGGGGAGACCCAGTACTTC. This sequence encodes CASSGPGQDGETQYF. This CDR3, with the reference TRBV2 and TRBJ2-5 proteins standing in past its ends, gives the full variable domain EPEVTQTPSHQVTQMGQEVILRCVPISNHLYFYWYRQILGQKVEFLVSFYNNEISEKSEIFDDQFSVERPDGSNFTLKIRSTKLEDSAMYFCASSGPGQDGETQYFGPGTRLLVL.